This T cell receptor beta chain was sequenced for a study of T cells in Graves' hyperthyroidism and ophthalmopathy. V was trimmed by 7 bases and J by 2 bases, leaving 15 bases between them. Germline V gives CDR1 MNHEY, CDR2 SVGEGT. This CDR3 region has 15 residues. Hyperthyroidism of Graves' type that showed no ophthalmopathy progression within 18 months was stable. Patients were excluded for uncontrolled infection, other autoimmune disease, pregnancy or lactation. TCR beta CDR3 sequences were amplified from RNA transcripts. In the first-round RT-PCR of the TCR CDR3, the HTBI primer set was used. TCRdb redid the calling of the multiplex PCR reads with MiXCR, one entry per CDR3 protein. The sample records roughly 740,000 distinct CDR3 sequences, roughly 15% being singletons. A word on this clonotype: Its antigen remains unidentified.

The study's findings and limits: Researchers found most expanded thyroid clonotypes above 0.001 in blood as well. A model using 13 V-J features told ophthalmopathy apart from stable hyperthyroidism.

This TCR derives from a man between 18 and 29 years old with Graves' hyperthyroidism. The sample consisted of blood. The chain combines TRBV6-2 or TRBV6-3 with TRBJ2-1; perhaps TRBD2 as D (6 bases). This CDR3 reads CASTVTRGTYNEQFF. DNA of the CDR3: TGTGCCAGCACCGTGACTAGGGGAACCTACAATGAGCAGTTCTTC.